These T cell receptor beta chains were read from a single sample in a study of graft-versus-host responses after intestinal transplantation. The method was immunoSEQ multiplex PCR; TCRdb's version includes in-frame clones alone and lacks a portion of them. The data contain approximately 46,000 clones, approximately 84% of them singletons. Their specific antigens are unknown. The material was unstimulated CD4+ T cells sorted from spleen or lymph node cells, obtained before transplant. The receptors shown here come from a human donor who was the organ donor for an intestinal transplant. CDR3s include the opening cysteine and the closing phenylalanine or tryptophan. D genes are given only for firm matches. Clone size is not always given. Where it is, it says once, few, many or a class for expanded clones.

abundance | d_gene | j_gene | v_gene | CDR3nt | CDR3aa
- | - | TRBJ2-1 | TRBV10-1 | TGCGCCAGCAGCGCGGTGGGGGACTCCTACAATGAGCAGTTCTTC | CASSAVGDSYNEQFF
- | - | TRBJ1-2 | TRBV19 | TGTGCCAGTAGTATGCGGGAGTCGGGATATGGCTACACCTTC | CASSMRESGYGYTF
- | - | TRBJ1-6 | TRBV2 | TGTGCAAGCCGATATAGCGGGGGGCGGAATTCACCCCTCCACTTT | CASRYSGGRNSPLHF
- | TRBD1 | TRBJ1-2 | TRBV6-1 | TGTGCCAGCAGAACCAACAGGGGTTCCTATGGCTACACCTTC | CASRTNRGSYGYTF
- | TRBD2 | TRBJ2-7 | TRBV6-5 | TGTGCCAGCAGTGGGGGACTAGCTCATGAGCAGTACTTC | CASSGGLAHEQYF
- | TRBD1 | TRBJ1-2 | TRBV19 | TGTGCCAGTAGGGACAGGTACTATGGCTACACCTTC | CASRDRYYGYTF
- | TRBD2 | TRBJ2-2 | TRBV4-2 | TGTGCCAGCAGCCCCCTGACTAGCGGGAGCACCGGGGAGCTGTTTTTT | CASSPLTSGSTGELFF
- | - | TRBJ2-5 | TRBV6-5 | TGTGCCAGCAGCTCCTTAGCCGGACAGACCCAGTACTTC | CASSSLAGQTQYF
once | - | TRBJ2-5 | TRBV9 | TGTGCCAGCAGCGTAGAAGCGGGCCAAGAGACCCAGTACTTC | CASSVEAGQETQYF
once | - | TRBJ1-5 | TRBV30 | TGTGCCTGGAGGGCTCGAGGGTTTCCAGACCGGCCCCAGCATTTT | CAWRARGFPDRPQHF
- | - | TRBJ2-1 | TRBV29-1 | TGCAGCGTAGGGCGCTCAGAGATGGTAAATGAGCAGTTCTTC | CSVGRSEMVNEQFF
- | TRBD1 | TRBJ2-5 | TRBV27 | TGTGCCAGCGGTGATCGGACAGGCCTGTATGAGACCCAGTACTTC | CASGDRTGLYETQYF
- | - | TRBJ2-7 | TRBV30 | TGTGCCTGGAGTGTACAGGGCAACGAGCAGTACTTC | CAWSVQGNEQYF
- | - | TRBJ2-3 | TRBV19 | TGTGCCAGTAGTATCGCTCCGGGACAAGGCACAGATACGCAGTATTTT | CASSIAPGQGTDTQYF
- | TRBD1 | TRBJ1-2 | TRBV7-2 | TGTGCCAGCAGCTTGGACAGGGGCTATGGCTACACCTTC | CASSLDRGYGYTF
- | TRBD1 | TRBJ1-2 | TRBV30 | TGTGCCTGGAGTGTGACAGGGGTACCCTATGGCTACACCTTC | CAWSVTGVPYGYTF
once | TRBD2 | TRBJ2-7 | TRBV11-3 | TGTGCCAGCAGCTTAGTGGCGGGGGGGCTTCTCGAGCAGTACTTC | CASSLVAGGLLEQYF